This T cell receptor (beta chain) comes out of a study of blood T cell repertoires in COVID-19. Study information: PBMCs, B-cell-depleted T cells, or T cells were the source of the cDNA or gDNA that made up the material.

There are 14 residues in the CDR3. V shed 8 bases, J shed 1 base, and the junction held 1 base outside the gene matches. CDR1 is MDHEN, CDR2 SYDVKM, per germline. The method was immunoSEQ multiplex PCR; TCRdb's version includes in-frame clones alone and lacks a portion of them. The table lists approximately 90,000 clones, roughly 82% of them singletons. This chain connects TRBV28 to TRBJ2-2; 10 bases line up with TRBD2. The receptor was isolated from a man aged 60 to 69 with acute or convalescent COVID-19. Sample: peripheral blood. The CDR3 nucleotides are TGTGCCAGCCGGACTAGCGGGAACACCGGGGAGCTGTTTTTT. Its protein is CASRTSGNTGELFF.